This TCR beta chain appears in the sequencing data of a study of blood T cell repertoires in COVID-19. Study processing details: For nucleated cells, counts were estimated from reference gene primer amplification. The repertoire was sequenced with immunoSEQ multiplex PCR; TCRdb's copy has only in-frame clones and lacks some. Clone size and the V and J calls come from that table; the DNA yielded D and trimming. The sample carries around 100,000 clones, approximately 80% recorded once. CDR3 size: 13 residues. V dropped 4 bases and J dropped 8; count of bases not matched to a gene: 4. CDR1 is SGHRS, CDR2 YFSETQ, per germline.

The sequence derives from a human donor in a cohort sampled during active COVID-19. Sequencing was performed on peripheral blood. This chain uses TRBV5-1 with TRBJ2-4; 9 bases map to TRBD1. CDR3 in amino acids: CASSPGQGDIQYF. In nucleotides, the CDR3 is TGCGCCAGCAGCCCGGGACAGGGTGACATTCAGTACTTC.